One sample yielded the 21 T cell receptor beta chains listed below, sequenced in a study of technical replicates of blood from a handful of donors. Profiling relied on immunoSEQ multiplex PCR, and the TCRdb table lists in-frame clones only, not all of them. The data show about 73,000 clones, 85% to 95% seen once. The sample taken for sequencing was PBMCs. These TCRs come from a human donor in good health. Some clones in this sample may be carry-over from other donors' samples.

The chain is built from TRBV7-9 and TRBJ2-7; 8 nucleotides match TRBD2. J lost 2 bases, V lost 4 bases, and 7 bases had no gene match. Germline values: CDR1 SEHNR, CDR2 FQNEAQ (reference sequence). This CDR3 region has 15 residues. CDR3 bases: TGTGCCAGCAGCTCTGACGGGACTAGTCCCTACGAGCAGTACTTC. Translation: CASSSDGTSPYEQYF.

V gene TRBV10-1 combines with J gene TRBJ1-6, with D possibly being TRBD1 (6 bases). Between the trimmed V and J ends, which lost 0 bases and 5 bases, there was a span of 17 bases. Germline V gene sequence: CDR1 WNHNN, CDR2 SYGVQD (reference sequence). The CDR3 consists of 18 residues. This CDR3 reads CASSESTFWGHHNSPLHF. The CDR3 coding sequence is TGCGCCAGCAGTGAGTCGACTTTTTGGGGACATCATAATTCACCCCTCCACTTT.

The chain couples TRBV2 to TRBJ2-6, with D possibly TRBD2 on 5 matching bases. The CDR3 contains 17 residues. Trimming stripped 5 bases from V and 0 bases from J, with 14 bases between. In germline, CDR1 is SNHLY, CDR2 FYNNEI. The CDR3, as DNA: TGTGCCAGCAGTAAGAACGCGAGGGCCTCTGGGGCCAACGTCCTGACTTTC. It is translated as CASSKNARASGANVLTF.

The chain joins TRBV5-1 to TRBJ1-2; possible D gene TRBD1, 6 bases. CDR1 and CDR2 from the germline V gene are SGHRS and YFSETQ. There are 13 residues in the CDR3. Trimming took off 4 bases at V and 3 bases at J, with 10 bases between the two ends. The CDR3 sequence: CASSPAGDYGYTF. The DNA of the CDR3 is TGCGCCAGCAGCCCAGCAGGGGACTATGGCTACACCTTC.

The CDR3 loop reads CASSLTRGQGAPYNEQFF. CDR3 DNA: TGTGCCAGCAGCTTAACTCGCGGGCAGGGGGCACCCTACAATGAGCAGTTCTTC. The chain combines TRBV7-3 with TRBJ2-1, with 8 positions matching TRBD1. Germline trimming cut 0 bases from V and 2 bases from J; bases unmatched to any gene: 9. Germline V gene sequence: CDR1 SGHTA, CDR2 FQGTGA. CDR3 length equals 18 residues. The full variable domain, with the rest looked up from reference TRBV7-3 and TRBJ2-1, is GAGVSQTPSNKVTEKGKYVELRCDPISGHTALYWYRQSLGQGPEFLIYFQGTGAADDSGLPNDRFFAVRPEGSVSTLKIQRTERGDSAVYLCASSLTRGQGAPYNEQFFGPGTRLTVL.

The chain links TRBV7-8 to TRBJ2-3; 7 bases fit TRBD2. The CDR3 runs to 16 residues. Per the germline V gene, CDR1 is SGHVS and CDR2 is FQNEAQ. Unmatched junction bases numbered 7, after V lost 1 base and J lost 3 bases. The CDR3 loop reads CASSLVRGRHTDTQYF. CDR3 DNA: TGTGCCAGCAGCTTAGTACGCGGGAGACATACAGATACGCAGTATTTT.

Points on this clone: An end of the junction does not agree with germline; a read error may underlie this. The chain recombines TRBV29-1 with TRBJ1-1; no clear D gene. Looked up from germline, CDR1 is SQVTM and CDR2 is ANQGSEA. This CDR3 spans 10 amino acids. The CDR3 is CSVEESTARF. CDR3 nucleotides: TGCAGCGTTGAAGAGAGCACAGCCCGCTTT.

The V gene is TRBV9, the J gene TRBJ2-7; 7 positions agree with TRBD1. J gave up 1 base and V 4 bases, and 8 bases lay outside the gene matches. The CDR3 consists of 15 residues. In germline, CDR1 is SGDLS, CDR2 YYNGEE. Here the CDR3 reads CASSTTGANSYEQYF. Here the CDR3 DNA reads TGTGCCAGCAGCACTACAGGGGCTAATTCCTACGAGCAGTACTTC.

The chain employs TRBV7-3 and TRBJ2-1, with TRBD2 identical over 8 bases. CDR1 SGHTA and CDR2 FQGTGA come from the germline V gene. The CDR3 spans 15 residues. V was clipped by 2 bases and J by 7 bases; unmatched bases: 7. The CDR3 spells CASSLDSGARNEQFF. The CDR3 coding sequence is TGTGCCAGCAGCTTAGATAGCGGGGCTAGGAATGAGCAGTTCTTC.

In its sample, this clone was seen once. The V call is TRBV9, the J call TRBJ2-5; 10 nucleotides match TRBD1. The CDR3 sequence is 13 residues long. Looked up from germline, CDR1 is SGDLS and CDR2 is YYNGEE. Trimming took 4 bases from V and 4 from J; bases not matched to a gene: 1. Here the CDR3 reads CASSRDRGETQYF. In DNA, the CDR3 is TGTGCCAGCAGCCGGGACAGGGGAGAGACCCAGTACTTC.

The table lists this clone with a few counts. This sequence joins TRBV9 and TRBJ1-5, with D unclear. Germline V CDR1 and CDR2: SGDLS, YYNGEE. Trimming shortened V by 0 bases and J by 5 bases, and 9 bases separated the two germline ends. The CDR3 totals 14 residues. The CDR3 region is CASSVGVNDQPQHF. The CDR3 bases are TGTGCCAGCAGCGTAGGAGTTAACGATCAGCCCCAGCATTTT.

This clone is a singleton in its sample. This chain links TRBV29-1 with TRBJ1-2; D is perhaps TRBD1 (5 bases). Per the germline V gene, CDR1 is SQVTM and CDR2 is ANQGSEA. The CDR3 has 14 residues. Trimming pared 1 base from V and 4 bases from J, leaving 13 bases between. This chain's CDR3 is CSVEVGLGGYGYTF. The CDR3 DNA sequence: TGCAGCGTTGAAGTTGGTTTGGGGGGCTATGGCTACACCTTC.

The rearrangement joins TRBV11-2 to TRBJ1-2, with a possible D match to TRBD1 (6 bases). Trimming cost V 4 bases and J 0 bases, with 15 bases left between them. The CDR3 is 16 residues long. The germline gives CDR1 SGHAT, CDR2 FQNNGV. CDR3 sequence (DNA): TGTGCCAGCAGCTCCCCCCGGGACACCGCTAACTATGGCTACACCTTC. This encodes CASSSPRDTANYGYTF. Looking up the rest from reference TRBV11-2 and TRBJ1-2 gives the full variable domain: EAGVAQSPRYKIIEKRQSVAFWCNPISGHATLYWYQQILGQGPKLLIQFQNNGVVDDSQLPKDRFSAERLKGVDSTLKIQPAKLEDSAVYLCASSSPRDTANYGYTFGSGTRLTVV.

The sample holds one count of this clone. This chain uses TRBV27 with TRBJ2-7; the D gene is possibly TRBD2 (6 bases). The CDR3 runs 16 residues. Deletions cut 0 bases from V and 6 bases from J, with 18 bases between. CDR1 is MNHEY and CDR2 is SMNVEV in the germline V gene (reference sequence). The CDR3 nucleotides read TGTGCCAGCAGTTTATCATACGGGCCCTCCGGGGGCGAGCAGTACTTC. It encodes CASSLSYGPSGGEQYF.

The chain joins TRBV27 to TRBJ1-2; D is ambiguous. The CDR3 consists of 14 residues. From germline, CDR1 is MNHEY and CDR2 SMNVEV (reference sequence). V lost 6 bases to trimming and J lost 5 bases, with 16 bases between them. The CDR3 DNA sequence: TGTGCCAGCAGCCCCACTTCAGCGCGATATGGCTACACCTTC. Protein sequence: CASSPTSARYGYTF.

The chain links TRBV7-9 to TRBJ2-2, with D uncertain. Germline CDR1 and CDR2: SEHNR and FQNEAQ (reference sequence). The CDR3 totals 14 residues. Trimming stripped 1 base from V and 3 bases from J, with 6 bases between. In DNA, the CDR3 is TGTGCCAGCAGCTTAGGAAGCGACACCGGGGAGCTGTTTTTT. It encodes CASSLGSDTGELFF.

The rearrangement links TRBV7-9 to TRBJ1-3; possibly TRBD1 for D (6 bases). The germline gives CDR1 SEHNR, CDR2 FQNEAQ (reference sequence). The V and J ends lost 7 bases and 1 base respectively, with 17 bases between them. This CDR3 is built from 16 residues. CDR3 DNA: TGTGCCAGCAACCCGACCCGAGGGGGATCTGGAAACACCATATATTTT. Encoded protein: CASNPTRGGSGNTIYF.

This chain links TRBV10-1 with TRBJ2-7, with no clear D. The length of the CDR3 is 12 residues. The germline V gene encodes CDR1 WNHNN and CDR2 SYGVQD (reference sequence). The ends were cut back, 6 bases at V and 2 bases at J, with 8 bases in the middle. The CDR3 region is CASRLGAYEQYF. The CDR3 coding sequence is TGCGCCAGCAGGCTGGGCGCCTACGAGCAGTACTTC.

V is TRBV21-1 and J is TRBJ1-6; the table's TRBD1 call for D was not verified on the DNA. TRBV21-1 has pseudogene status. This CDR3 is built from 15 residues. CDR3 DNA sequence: TGTGCCAGCAGCAAAAATACAGCCTATAATTCACCCCTCCACTTT. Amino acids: CASSKNTAYNSPLHF.

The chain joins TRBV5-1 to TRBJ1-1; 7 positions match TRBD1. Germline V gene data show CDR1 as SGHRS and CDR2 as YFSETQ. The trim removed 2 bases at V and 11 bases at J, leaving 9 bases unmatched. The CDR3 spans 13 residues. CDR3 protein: CASSLIPGQKAFF. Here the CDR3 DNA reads TGCGCCAGCAGCTTAATACCGGGACAGAAGGCTTTCTTT.

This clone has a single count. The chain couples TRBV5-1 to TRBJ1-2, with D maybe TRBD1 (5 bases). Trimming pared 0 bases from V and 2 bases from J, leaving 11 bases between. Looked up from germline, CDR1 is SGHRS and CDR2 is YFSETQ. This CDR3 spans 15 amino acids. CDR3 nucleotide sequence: TGCGCCAGCAGCTTGGCCAGTACAGGAAACTATGGCTACACCTTC. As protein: CASSLASTGNYGYTF.